This T cell receptor beta chain was profiled in a study of Tregs in tolerant kidney transplant recipients. Regarding the study as a whole: Biological reproducibility was not directly addressed, but technical replication error appeared minimal.

After removal of 0 bases from V and 0 bases from J, the junction contained 2 bases not matched to a gene. CDR1 is SGDLS and CDR2 is YYNGEE in the germline V gene. CDR3 length: 16 residues. Libraries were prepared by immunoSEQ multiplex PCR; TCRdb keeps only in-frame clonotypes and omits some of them. This sample's table reports roughly 2,500 clones. Related graft donors supplied nonmyeloablative bone marrow transplants, and mixed chimerism was transient. Unstimulated Tregs (CD4+CD25+CD127-) and CD4+CD25- non-Tregs were sorted from PBMCs. This clone is identified as medium-sized (0.01 to 0.1%) from frequency. As yet, its antigen is unknown. The CDR3 end lies 3 residues beyond the end of the read and is filled in from the germline J gene.

The source is a human patient who received a combined kidney and bone marrow transplant. Some T cells may be transferred from the graft donor. The rearrangement uses TRBV9 and TRBJ2-1, with 8 bases fitting TRBD2. The starting material was CD8+ T cells from blood (PBMCs), obtained 6 months after the transplant. CDR3 bases read: TGTGCCAGCAGCGTAGAGAGCGGGAGCTCCTACAATGAG. Translated, it gives CASSVESGSSYNE. The CDR3 reads in full as CASSVESGSSYNEQFF.